The 9 T cell receptor beta chains listed next were all sequenced from one sample in a study of technical replicates of blood from several donors. The repertoire was sequenced with immunoSEQ multiplex PCR; TCRdb's copy has only in-frame clones and lacks some. The sample consists of roughly 68,000 clones, around 84% of them appearing once. Sequenced sample: PBMCs. Receptors originate from a human donor in good health. Some clones in this sample may be carry-over from other donors' samples.

The V and J genes are TRBV10-3 and TRBJ2-3, with 8 bases aligning to TRBD1. The CDR3 is 17 amino acids. V shed 0 bases, J shed 2 bases, and the junction held 7 bases outside the gene matches. CDR1 and CDR2 (germline): ENHRY, SYGVKD. DNA of the CDR3: TGTGCCATCAGTGAGTCCCTCCGGACAGGGATCACAGATACGCAGTATTTT. Translation gives CAISESLRTGITDTQYF.

This clone has only one observation. This sequence joins TRBV6-5 and TRBJ1-2, with D unresolved. CDR3 length: 11 residues. Germline V CDR1 and CDR2: MNHEY, SVGAGI. V lost 2 bases and J lost 8, with 6 bases in between. The CDR3 nucleotides are TGTGCCAGCAGTTACGGGAGCGGCTACACCTTC. Residues: CASSYGSGYTF.

The V and J genes are TRBV7-2 and TRBJ2-4, with no clear D. Trimming took 5 bases from V and 0 from J, leaving 14 bases between them. The germline CDR1 and CDR2 sequences are SGHTA and FQGNSA. The CDR3 extends over 16 amino acids. The CDR3 DNA follows: TGTGCCAGCAGCGCCCAGACTGGATTAGCCAAAAACATTCAGTACTTC. Translated, it gives CASSAQTGLAKNIQYF.

The V call is TRBV25-1, the J call TRBJ1-1, with 7 bases aligning to TRBD1. J lost 3 bases, V lost 8 bases, and 6 bases had no gene match. The CDR3 covers 13 residues. The germline V gene encodes CDR1 MGHDK and CDR2 SYGVNS. The CDR3 coding sequence is TGTGCCAGCGCAACAGGGGTTTACACTGAAGCTTTCTTT. It is translated as CASATGVYTEAFF.

V gene TRBV4-1 combines with J gene TRBJ2-6; 10 bases map to TRBD2. This CDR3 spans 17 amino acids. CDR1 and CDR2 (germline): MGHRA, YSYEKL. V dropped 0 bases and J dropped 4; count of bases not matched to a gene: 3. The CDR3 spells CASSQEAGGLGANVLTF. CDR3 bases: TGCGCCAGCAGCCAAGAAGCGGGAGGGCTGGGGGCCAACGTCCTGACTTTC.

The rearrangement joins TRBV30 to TRBJ2-3; 8 nucleotides agree with TRBD2. Germline CDR1 is GTSNPN and CDR2 is SVGIG (reference sequence). The CDR3 is 15 residues long. Unmatched junction bases numbered 8, after V lost 4 bases and J lost 2 bases. DNA for the CDR3: TGTGCCTGGACCCCGAAAGCGGGAGACACAGATACGCAGTATTTT. This gives the protein CAWTPKAGDTDTQYF.

V is TRBV7-2 and J is TRBJ2-5; 8 nucleotides align to TRBD2. This CDR3 is built from 14 residues. V dropped 5 bases and J dropped 5; count of bases not matched to a gene: 7. CDR1 is SGHTA and CDR2 is FQGNSA in the germline V gene. This CDR3 is CASSPLAGSETQYF. The DNA for the CDR3 is TGTGCCAGCAGCCCTTTAGCGGGATCGGAGACCCAGTACTTC. The full variable domain, rest sourced from reference TRBV7-2 and TRBJ2-5, is GAGVSQSPSNKVTEKGKDVELRCDPISGHTALYWYRQSLGQGLEFLIYFQGNSAPDKSGLPSDRFSAERTGGSVSTLTIQRTQQEDSAVYLCASSPLAGSETQYFGPGTRLLVL.

V gene TRBV30 combines with J gene TRBJ2-7, with 7 bases fitting TRBD1. Trimming removed 3 bases from V and 0 bases from J; junction bases left unmatched: 14. CDR3 length equals 17 residues. CDR1 GTSNPN and CDR2 SVGIG come from the germline V gene (reference sequence). As DNA, the CDR3 is TGTGCCTGGAGGCACGGCGACGGGACAGCCTTCTCCTACGAGCAGTACTTC. This encodes CAWRHGDGTAFSYEQYF.

The chain uses TRBV6-5 and TRBJ1-3; 7 bases align to TRBD1. V gave up 10 bases and J gave up 11 bases; unmatched junction bases: 8. The CDR3 length is 11 residues. In germline, CDR1 is MNHEY, CDR2 SVGAGI. The CDR3 is CATRQGSSIYF. In DNA form, the CDR3 reads TGTGCCACCCGACAGGGTTCTTCCATATATTTT.